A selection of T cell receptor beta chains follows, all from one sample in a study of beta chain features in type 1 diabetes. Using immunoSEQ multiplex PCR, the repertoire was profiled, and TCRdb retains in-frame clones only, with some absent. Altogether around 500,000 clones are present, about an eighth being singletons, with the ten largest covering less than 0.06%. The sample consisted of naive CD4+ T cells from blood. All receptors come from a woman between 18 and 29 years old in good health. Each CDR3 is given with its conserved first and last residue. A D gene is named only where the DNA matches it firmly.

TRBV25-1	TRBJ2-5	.	CASSEPSTAQETQYF
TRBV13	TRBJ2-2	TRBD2	CASSLGDSGSSGELFF
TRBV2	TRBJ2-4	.	CASSGLDIQYF
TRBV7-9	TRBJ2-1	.	CASSPPGNEQFF
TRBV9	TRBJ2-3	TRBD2	CASSVEGLPGRTQYF
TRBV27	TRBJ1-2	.	CASSLSRGRSYGYTF
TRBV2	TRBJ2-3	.	CASSGRTATQYF
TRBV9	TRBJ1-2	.	CASSAVQYGYTF
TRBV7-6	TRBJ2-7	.	CASSLGPGTGSGSYEQYF
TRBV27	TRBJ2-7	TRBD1	CASSRDRVVVHEQYF
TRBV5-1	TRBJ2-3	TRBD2	CASSLGSSGADTQYF
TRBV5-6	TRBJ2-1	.	CASSRLGPEQFF
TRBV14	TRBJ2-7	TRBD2	CASSPLAGTSYEQYF
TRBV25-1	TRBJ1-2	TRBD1	CASSPHPGTGDQAYGYTF
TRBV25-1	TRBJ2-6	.	CASSPKANVLTF
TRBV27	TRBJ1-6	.	CASSSGDGLDNSPLHF
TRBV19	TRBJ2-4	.	CASSRNKNIQYF
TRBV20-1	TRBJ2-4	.	CSAPQGNIQYF
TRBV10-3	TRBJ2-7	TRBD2	CAIRAGGSYEQYF
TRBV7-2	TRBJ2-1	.	CASSLGYYNEQFF
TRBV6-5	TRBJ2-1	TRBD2	CASSYIGTRGVEQFF
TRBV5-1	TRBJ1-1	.	CASRAMGTTEAFF
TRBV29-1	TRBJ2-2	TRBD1	CSADRGQLGELFF
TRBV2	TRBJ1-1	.	CASSEITENTEAFF
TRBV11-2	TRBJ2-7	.	CASSLRYEQYF
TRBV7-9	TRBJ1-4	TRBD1	CASSLAGGEEEKLFF
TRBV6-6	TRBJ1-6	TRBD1	CASRGTGKLSPLHF
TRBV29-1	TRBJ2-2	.	CSAGGPTNTGELFF
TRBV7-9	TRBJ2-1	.	CASGVAAGEQFF
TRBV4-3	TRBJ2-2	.	CASSQQLNTGELFF
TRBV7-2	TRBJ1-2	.	CASSLEISANYGYTF
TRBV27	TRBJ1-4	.	CASSYQPAGGELFF
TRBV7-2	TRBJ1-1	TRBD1	CASSLLRTGDTEAFF
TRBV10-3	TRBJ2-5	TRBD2	CATARGIAGGQETQYF
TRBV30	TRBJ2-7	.	CAWSPGRQSGEQYF
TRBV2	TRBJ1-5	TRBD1	CASRGQDNQPQHF
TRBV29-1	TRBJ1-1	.	CSVERGNTEAFF
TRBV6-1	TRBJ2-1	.	CASMPIGYEQFF
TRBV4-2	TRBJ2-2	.	CASSQVSSGELFF
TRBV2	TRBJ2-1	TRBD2	CARTSGGWSEQFF
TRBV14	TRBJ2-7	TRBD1	CASRRRGRGYEQYF
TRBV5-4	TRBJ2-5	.	CASSLGAATQETQYF
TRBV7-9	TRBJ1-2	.	CASSPRTGYGYTF